This paragraph reports one T cell receptor (beta chain). Libraries were prepared by immunoSEQ multiplex PCR; TCRdb keeps only in-frame clonotypes and omits some of them. This repertoire shows some 140,000 clones, roughly nine tenths found once; its top ten account for roughly 0.54%. This entry belongs to a study of blood T cell repertoires in COVID-19. V was pared by 5 bases and J by 2 bases, with 2 bases of the junction left unmatched. The CDR3 is 13 residues long. CDR1 ENHRY and CDR2 SYGVKD come from the germline V gene. The chain uses TRBV10-3 and TRBJ1-2; 7 bases align to TRBD1. Sequenced: peripheral blood. This receptor was taken from a man aged 50-60 years with acute or convalescent COVID-19. CDR3 protein: CAISRTGNYGYTF. CDR3 DNA: TGTGCCATCAGTAGGACAGGAAACTATGGCTACACCTTC.